One sample yielded the 25 T cell receptor beta chains listed below, sequenced in a study of shared clonotypes between healthy human individuals. TCRdb's table, derived via immunoSEQ multiplex PCR, lists solely in-frame clones and lacks some. The data show more than 2,000,000 clones, just over 90% seen once. Sequenced sample: naive CD4+ T cells sorted from blood. Documented subset: CD45RA+ positively selected. The receptors originated from a man between 18 and 29 years old in good health.

The chain links TRBV5-1 to TRBJ2-7; no clear D gene. This CDR3 comprises 10 residues. Germline V gene lookup returns CDR1 SGHRS and CDR2 YFSETQ. Trimming removed 3 bases from V and 4 bases from J, with 2 bases in between. CDR3 sequence reads: CASSSYEQYF. The CDR3 DNA follows: TGCGCCAGCAGCTCGTACGAGCAGTACTTC.

The J gene is TRBJ2-3, the V gene TRBV14; 10 bases line up with TRBD2. V lost 2 bases, J lost 0 bases, and 5 bases stayed unmatched. Looked up from germline, CDR1 is SGHDN and CDR2 is FVKESK. The CDR3 runs to 17 residues. This CDR3 reads CASSQLSGRGSTDTQYF. For the CDR3, the DNA is TGTGCCAGCAGCCAACTGAGCGGGAGGGGTAGCACAGATACGCAGTATTTT.

The sample holds one count of this clone. The rearrangement links TRBV19 to TRBJ1-1, with D hard to call. The CDR3 length is 14 residues. CDR1 is LNHDA and CDR2 is SQIVND in the germline V gene (reference sequence). The V gene lost 5 bases and the J gene lost 3 bases, with 13 bases spanning the gap. Here the CDR3 reads CASSYLTADTEAFF. The DNA of the CDR3 is TGTGCCAGTAGTTACTTAACCGCGGACACTGAAGCTTTCTTT.

This clone came up once. Within the sample, other DNA sequences also encode this same CDR3. The chain couples TRBV30 to TRBJ2-2; 7 bases map to TRBD1. V shed 0 bases, J shed 1 base, and the junction held 2 bases outside the gene matches. Germline V gene sequence: CDR1 GTSNPN, CDR2 SVGIG (reference sequence). The CDR3 loop spans 15 amino acids. For the CDR3, the DNA is TGTGCCTGGAGTGTTAGACAGGGGAACACCGGGGAGCTGTTTTTT. It encodes CAWSVRQGNTGELFF.

V usage is TRBV10-3 and J usage is TRBJ1-5; no clear D gene. Germline CDR1 and CDR2: ENHRY and SYGVKD. V lost 4 bases and J 0 bases, leaving 1 base between the germline ends. This CDR3 region has 12 residues. CDR3 loop: CAISASNQPQHF. The CDR3, as DNA: TGTGCCATCAGTGCTAGCAATCAGCCCCAGCATTTT.

CDR3 residues: CASSPRTGGYEQYF. The DNA for the CDR3 is TGTGCCAGCAGCCCCCGGACAGGGGGCTACGAGCAGTACTTC. The chain is built from TRBV13 and TRBJ2-7; TRBD1 matches at 10 bases. Per the germline V gene, CDR1 is PRHDT and CDR2 is FYEKMQ (reference sequence). The ends lost 5 bases at V and 3 bases at J; junction bases unmatched: 4. The CDR3 covers 14 residues.

Remarks on this clone: Other DNA sequences in this sample translate to the same CDR3. The rearrangement links TRBV9 to TRBJ2-3, with a weak D call TRBD2 (6 bases). The ends were cut back, 0 bases at V and 6 bases at J, with 11 bases in the middle. Germline V CDR1 and CDR2: SGDLS, YYNGEE. CDR3 size: 14 residues. This CDR3 is CASSVAGGADTQYF. CDR3 nucleotide sequence: TGTGCCAGCAGCGTAGCTGGAGGGGCGGATACGCAGTATTTT.

This clone was seen only once. The chain joins TRBV6-6 to TRBJ1-6, with D tentatively TRBD1 (6 bases). The CDR3 is 12 amino acids. V shed 8 bases and J shed 9 bases, with 11 bases lying between them. CDR1 is MNHNY and CDR2 is SVGAGI in the germline V gene (reference sequence). This CDR3 reads CASCQGLSPLHF. The CDR3 DNA is TGTGCCAGCTGCCAGGGGCTTTCACCCCTCCACTTT.

This clone was seen only once. Other nucleotide sequences from this sample produce the same CDR3. The chain has TRBV7-8 and TRBJ1-1; D is possibly TRBD1 (5 bases). Looked up from germline, CDR1 is SGHVS and CDR2 is FQNEAQ. V gave up 0 bases and J gave up 0 bases, with 8 bases separating them. This CDR3 is built from 15 residues. The CDR3 DNA sequence: TGTGCCAGCAGCTTAGCGGGAGGGGTGAACACTGAAGCTTTCTTT. Protein sequence: CASSLAGGVNTEAFF.

The chain combines TRBV30 with TRBJ2-3; D ambiguous. With 2 bases removed from V and 6 bases from J, the gap between germline ends came to 12 bases. Germline V gene lookup returns CDR1 GTSNPN and CDR2 SVGIG (reference sequence). The CDR3 runs to 13 residues. The CDR3, as DNA: TGTGCCTGGAGTCGGAATCCGGCGGATACGCAGTATTTT. Translation: CAWSRNPADTQYF.

The gene calls are TRBV10-3 and TRBJ1-3; D is undetermined. CDR1 and CDR2 from the germline V gene are ENHRY and SYGVKD. The CDR3 is 13 amino acids. V shed 0 bases and J shed 8 bases, with 8 bases lying between them. The DNA for the CDR3 is TGTGCCATCAGTGAGTCTTCCGGCTACACCATATATTTT. The encoded protein is CAISESSGYTIYF.

The chain links TRBV4-1 to TRBJ2-1; the match to TRBD2 covers 8 bases. V lost 1 base to trimming and J lost 2 bases; unmatched junction nucleotides: 7. The length of the CDR3 is 17 residues. Germline CDR1 is MGHRA and CDR2 is YSYEKL. The CDR3 here is CASSQARGGGTYNEQFF. The CDR3 bases are TGCGCCAGCAGCCAAGCAAGGGGCGGGGGGACCTACAATGAGCAGTTCTTC.

The genes are TRBV18 and TRBJ1-2, with a tentative D call TRBD1 (5 bases). Trimming cost V 0 bases and J 8 bases, with 19 bases left between them. The CDR3 is made up of 16 amino acids. Germline CDR1 reads KGHSH; CDR2 reads LQKENI. The CDR3, as DNA: TGTGCCAGCTCACCACCATCGAGGGGCCGGAGAGAAGGCTACACCTTC. This translates into CASSPPSRGRREGYTF.

The chain recombines TRBV7-9 with TRBJ1-1; possibly TRBD1 for D (5 bases). The CDR3 spans 16 residues. The germline gives CDR1 SEHNR, CDR2 FQNEAQ (reference sequence). Trimming stripped 7 bases from V and 0 bases from J, with 18 bases between. The CDR3 coding sequence is TGTGCCAGCAAACCCCGGGACGGAGACATGAACACTGAAGCTTTCTTT. This codes for CASKPRDGDMNTEAFF.

The chain joins TRBV5-1 to TRBJ2-7; TRBD1 aligns across 9 bases. After removal of 7 bases from V and 4 bases from J, the junction contained 6 bases not matched to a gene. The germline gives CDR1 SGHRS, CDR2 YFSETQ. The CDR3 covers 13 residues. The CDR3 region has the DNA TGCGCCAGCTCTCGGACAGGGGAGTACGAGCAGTACTTC. This gives the protein CASSRTGEYEQYF.

This rearrangement joins TRBV5-1 to TRBJ2-1; 13 positions agree with TRBD2. The CDR3 contains 15 residues. The J segment lost 9 bases and the V segment lost 4 bases, leaving 7 bases of the junction unmatched. Germline loops: CDR1 SGHRS, CDR2 YFSETQ. The CDR3 is CASSQLAGGPSEQFF. The CDR3 DNA sequence: TGCGCCAGCAGCCAACTAGCGGGAGGGCCTTCTGAGCAGTTCTTC.

This chain joins TRBV5-4 and TRBJ1-2; D remains ambiguous. This CDR3 has 16 amino acids. CDR1 SGHNT and CDR2 YYREEE come from the germline V gene (reference sequence). V was cut by 4 bases and J by 4 bases, with 20 bases left in between. As DNA, the CDR3 is TGTGCCAGCAGCCTACCAACCGGTGAGGGCCCCTATGGCTACACCTTC. Protein product: CASSLPTGEGPYGYTF.

A remark on this clone: Additional DNA sequences in this sample encode the identical CDR3. The chain carries TRBV7-6 and TRBJ2-2; TRBD1 might be the D (5 bases). Trimming cost V 2 bases and J 1 base, with 5 bases left between them. Germline V lookup: CDR1 SGHVS, CDR2 FNYEAQ. The CDR3 runs 14 residues. CDR3 in DNA: TGTGCCAGCAGCTTAACAGGGAACACCGGGGAGCTGTTTTTT. It specifies CASSLTGNTGELFF.

This clone was seen once. Here the CDR3 DNA reads TGTGCCAGTAGGGGGAGGACAGAGGAGCAGTTCTTC. It yields the protein CASRGRTEEQFF. The V and J genes are TRBV19 and TRBJ2-1; D might be TRBD1 or TRBD2, each matching 6 bases. This CDR3 is built from 12 residues. The V gene's germline CDR1 is LNHDA and CDR2 SQIVND (reference sequence). Trimming took off 6 bases at V and 10 bases at J, with 13 bases between the two ends.

This clone was counted between two and nine times. V usage is TRBV30 and J usage is TRBJ1-2; weak D call: TRBD1 (5 bases). V was cut by 3 bases and J by 10 bases, with 15 bases left in between. The CDR3 is 12 residues long. Per germline, CDR1 GTSNPN and CDR2 SVGIG (reference sequence). CDR3 nucleotides: TGTGCCTGGAGAGGGGAGACCCAACACTACACCTTC. Amino acid sequence: CAWRGETQHYTF.

With regard to this clone: Sequence at one end of the junction differs from germline and may be a read error. V usage is TRBV5-3 and J usage is TRBJ1-1, with TRBD1 as a possible D gene (5 bases). TRBV5-3 is an open reading frame whose function is uncertain. The length of the CDR3 is 14 residues. The CDR3, as DNA: TGTGCCAGCAGCTTTTCACAGGAGAACACTGAAGCTTTCTTT. It is translated as CASSFSQENTEAFF.

The chain carries TRBV6-1 and TRBJ2-1; D remains unclear. The germline V gene has CDR1 MNHNS and CDR2 SASEGT. Trimming pared 1 base from V and 10 bases from J, leaving 8 bases between. CDR3 size: 12 residues. In DNA form, the CDR3 reads TGTGCCAGCAGTGAAGGTTTGACAGAGCAGTTCTTC. It encodes CASSEGLTEQFF.

The count of this clone is one. This rearrangement joins TRBV5-1 to TRBJ2-5; the D gene is possibly TRBD1 (6 bases). The J call may not be correct, given that the DNA end is closer to TRBJ2-7. The CDR3 is 16 amino acids. Per the germline V gene, CDR1 is SGHRS and CDR2 is YFSETQ. The CDR3 nucleotides are TGCGCCAGCAGCTTGGGAGGTGGCAGGGGCTCCTACGAGCAGTACTTC. Protein sequence: CASSLGGGRGSYEQYF.

The table lists this clone with a count of one. This sequence joins TRBV25-1 and TRBJ2-5; weak D call: TRBD1 (6 bases). Trimming pared 8 bases from V and 5 bases from J, leaving 18 bases between. The CDR3 is made up of 14 amino acids. Germline V lookup: CDR1 MGHDK, CDR2 SYGVNS. The DNA for the CDR3 is TGTGCCAGCTCACGACAGGTCGTAGGGGAGACCCAGTACTTC. Translated: CASSRQVVGETQYF.

In its sample, this clone was seen once. This chain joins TRBV9 and TRBJ2-3; 8 bases match TRBD2. Germline V gene lookup returns CDR1 SGDLS and CDR2 YYNGEE. CDR3 size: 15 residues. V lost 2 bases to trimming and J lost 5 bases; unmatched junction nucleotides: 7. The CDR3: CASSVTGGPGDTQYF. The CDR3 DNA follows: TGTGCCAGCAGCGTGACGGGAGGGCCGGGAGATACGCAGTATTTT.